A single sample is the source of the 21 T cell receptor beta chains below, sequenced in a study of post-analysis software for immune sequencing data. These TCRs' antigens remain unknown. The authors incorporated unique molecular identifiers into the TCR beta cDNA libraries. TCRdb fed the PCR reads into MiXCR, producing one record per CDR3 protein. The sample carries 600,000 to 750,000 distinct CDR3 sequences, 55% to 60% recorded once. General observations from the study: Included in a set of about five TRBV segments more frequent in patients than controls were TRBV5-6, TRBV5-1 and TRBV20-1.

The sequencing sample was made of blood. These receptors were collected from a girl aged 2-15 years with multiple sclerosis.

The rearrangement joins TRBV24-1 to TRBJ2-5, with D maybe TRBD2 (5 bases). Germline values: CDR1 KGHDR, CDR2 SFDVKD. This CDR3 spans 16 amino acids. V was clipped by 1 base and J by 2 bases, with 13 bases between them. CDR3 coding DNA: TGTGCCACCAGTGATTTCCGCAGCTCGGGGCAAGAGACCCAGTACTTC. It encodes CATSDFRSSGQETQYF.

This clonotype was seen only a few times. The chain combines TRBV28 with TRBJ1-6, with 12 bases lining up with TRBD1. The ends lost 7 bases at V and 1 base at J; junction bases unmatched: 14. The CDR3 covers 20 residues. CDR1 MDHEN and CDR2 SYDVKM come from the germline V gene. Written as DNA, the CDR3 is TGTGCCAGCACCAATCCGCCGGGACAGGGGGCAAGGTCCTATAATTCACCCCTCCACTTT. It codes for CASTNPPGQGARSYNSPLHF.

This clonotype has just a few counts. The chain uses TRBV20-1 and TRBJ2-5, with D unclear. Trimming removed 3 bases from V and 2 bases from J, with 13 bases in between. This CDR3 has 14 residues. Germline V gives CDR1 DFQATT, CDR2 SNEGSKA (reference sequence). CDR3 nucleotides: TGCAGTGCTAGGAGGCAGAACCCTCAAGAGACCCAGTACTTC. Protein: CSARRQNPQETQYF.

This clonotype was counted between two and nine times. J is TRBJ2-7 and V is TRBV28; D is perhaps TRBD2 (6 bases). Trimming took 5 bases from V and 6 from J, leaving 20 bases between them. CDR3 size: 15 residues. Germline V gives CDR1 MDHEN, CDR2 SYDVKM. CDR3 residues: CASSNLPSLGGEQYF. The CDR3 nucleotides are TGTGCCAGCAGTAATCTCCCCTCCCTCGGGGGCGAGCAGTACTTC.

The chain has TRBV6-6 and TRBJ1-1; 7 positions match TRBD1. Germline-derived CDR1 and CDR2 are MNHNY and SVGAGI (reference sequence). Trimming removed 4 bases from V and 3 bases from J; junction bases left unmatched: 8. This CDR3 has 15 residues. This CDR3 reads CASSSYRGGDTEAFF. In DNA, the CDR3 is TGTGCCAGCAGTTCATACAGGGGAGGGGACACTGAAGCTTTCTTT.

This clonotype has only one observation. This chain links TRBV11-2 with TRBJ1-1; possible D gene TRBD1, 5 bases. CDR3 length: 14 residues. V was pared by 5 bases and J by 8 bases, with 18 bases between. Germline V gene data show CDR1 as SGHAT and CDR2 as FQNNGV. The CDR3 nucleotides are TGTGCCAGCAGCCCCGGGACGGGGAGCGCCGAAGCTTTCTTT. It yields the protein CASSPGTGSAEAFF.

J is TRBJ2-3 and V is TRBV20-1; the match to TRBD2 covers 9 bases. Germline lookup yields CDR1 DFQATT and CDR2 SNEGSKA (reference sequence). The CDR3 has 15 residues. Germline trimming cut 0 bases from V and 8 bases from J; bases unmatched to any gene: 9. CDR3 sequence (DNA): TGCAGTGCTAGAGAAGGGGCTAGCGGGACCGGTACGCAGTATTTT. Amino acids: CSAREGASGTGTQYF.

Here the CDR3 DNA reads TGTGCCAGCAGCCTCAGCTCAGGGAGAGCTTTCTTT. Protein: CASSLSSGRAFF. The rearrangement links TRBV7-2 to TRBJ1-1; TRBD1 might be the D (5 bases). The CDR3 covers 12 residues. Germline V gene data show CDR1 as SGHTA and CDR2 as FQGNSA. V lost 5 bases and J 10 bases, leaving 14 bases between the germline ends.

The genes are TRBV9 and TRBJ2-1; either TRBD1 or TRBD2 may fit D (5 bases each). This CDR3 is built from 12 residues. The ends were cut back, 3 bases at V and 12 bases at J, with 13 bases in the middle. In germline, CDR1 is SGDLS, CDR2 YYNGEE. CDR3 DNA: TGTGCCAGCAGCGGGACGGGGCTAGTGCAGTTCTTC. It translates to CASSGTGLVQFF.

The CDR3 is CASSSSNQGRPEAFF. CDR3 nucleotide sequence: TGTGCCAGCAGTTCATCGAATCAGGGGCGGCCTGAAGCTTTCTTT. The rearrangement uses TRBV6-1 and TRBJ1-1; TRBD1 is a possible D gene (6 bases). The V end was cut by 5 bases, the J end by 6 bases, with 19 bases between. Looked up from germline, CDR1 is MNHNS and CDR2 is SASEGT. The CDR3 is 15 amino acids.

As to this clonotype: A junction boundary mismatches the germline segment, possibly from a read error. This rearrangement joins TRBV29-1 to TRBJ2-5; 9 nucleotides align to TRBD2. The germline V gene encodes CDR1 SQVTM and CDR2 ANQGSEA. The CDR3 is made up of 13 amino acids. CDR3 nucleotides: TGCGGCGTCCCGGGACTAGCTATAGAGACCCAGTACTTC. The encoded protein is CGVPGLAIETQYF. Drawing the rest from reference TRBV29-1 and TRBJ2-5, the complete variable domain is SAVISQKPSRDICQRGTSLTIQCQVDSQVTMMFWYRQQPGQSLTLIATANQGSEATYESGFVIDKFPISRPNLTFSTLTVSNMSPEDSSIYLCGVPGLAIETQYFGPGTRLLVL.

This chain uses TRBV29-1 with TRBJ2-7; D is uncertain. Trimming pared 0 bases from V and 0 bases from J, leaving 6 bases between. The CDR3 extends over 13 amino acids. The germline V gene encodes CDR1 SQVTM and CDR2 ANQGSEA. The CDR3 DNA is TGCAGCGTTGAAGATTCGGACTCCTACGAGCAGTACTTC. This sequence encodes CSVEDSDSYEQYF.

The chain uses TRBV18 and TRBJ2-1; 13 nucleotides line up with TRBD2. CDR3 size: 19 residues. The germline V gene encodes CDR1 KGHSH and CDR2 LQKENI. V shed 4 bases, J shed 7 bases, and the junction held 16 bases outside the gene matches. CDR3 in amino acids: CASSLAPGLAGLKANEQFF. The CDR3 coding sequence is TGTGCCAGCTCACTCGCTCCGGGACTAGCGGGATTAAAGGCAAATGAGCAGTTCTTC.

The rearrangement uses TRBV4-1 and TRBJ2-1; D is uncertain. V was clipped by 1 base and J by 8 bases, with 9 bases between them. The germline V gene encodes CDR1 MGHRA and CDR2 YSYEKL. The CDR3 totals 13 residues. CDR3 residues: CASSQGSGDEQFF. The DNA of the CDR3 is TGCGCCAGCAGCCAAGGCAGTGGTGATGAGCAGTTCTTC.

This sequence joins TRBV3-1 and TRBJ2-1, with D unclear. CDR1 and CDR2 (germline): LGHDT, YNNKEL (reference sequence). CDR3 length: 15 amino acids. Trimming cost V 1 base and J 0 bases, with 7 bases left between them. The CDR3 sequence is CASSQVGSSYNEQFF. CDR3 sequence (DNA): TGTGCCAGCAGCCAAGTAGGAAGCTCCTACAATGAGCAGTTCTTC.

The chain is built from TRBV12-3 or TRBV12-4 and TRBJ1-2, with 12 bases identical to TRBD1. This CDR3 comprises 15 residues. V dropped 5 bases and J dropped 5; count of bases not matched to a gene: 6. The CDR3 nucleotides read TGTGCCAGCAGTATCCGGGACAGGGGGCCTTATGGCTACACCTTC. It translates to CASSIRDRGPYGYTF.

The rearrangement links TRBV6-6 to TRBJ1-5; 12 nucleotides match TRBD1. Germline CDR1 reads MNHNY; CDR2 reads SVGAGI (reference sequence). The CDR3 is 15 amino acids. The trim removed 7 bases at V and 6 bases at J, leaving 7 bases unmatched. The CDR3 protein is CASTRDRGRGQPQHF. DNA for the CDR3: TGTGCCAGCACCCGGGACAGGGGGCGCGGTCAGCCCCAGCATTTT.

The chain uses TRBV28 and TRBJ2-1, with TRBD2 matching 13 bases. Germline loops: CDR1 MDHEN, CDR2 SYDVKM. The CDR3 extends over 15 amino acids. V was pared by 6 bases and J by 7 bases, with 6 bases of the junction left unmatched. CDR3 loop: CASRLAGGYLNEQFF. CDR3 nucleotides: TGTGCCAGCAGACTAGCGGGAGGGTATCTAAATGAGCAGTTCTTC.

The chain joins TRBV7-9 to TRBJ1-2; TRBD1 matches at 7 bases. J lost 0 bases, V lost 10 bases, and 8 bases had no gene match. The V gene's germline CDR1 is SEHNR and CDR2 FQNEAQ (reference sequence). The CDR3 has 14 residues. CDR3 nucleotides: TGTGCCAAACCGGGGCAGGGGGCTAACTATGGCTACACCTTC. Its translation is CAKPGQGANYGYTF.

The sample holds a few counts of this clonotype. V and J are TRBV11-2 and TRBJ1-1, with 8 bases fitting TRBD1. This CDR3 is 15 amino acids long. Per the germline V gene, CDR1 is SGHAT and CDR2 is FQNNGV. With V trimmed by 6 bases and J by 5 bases, 11 bases remained unmatched. As DNA, the CDR3 is TGTGCCAGCAGGGCATACAGGGGGAGAGTTACTGAAGCTTTCTTT. It codes for CASRAYRGRVTEAFF.

Details on this clonotype: The junction shows a germline mismatch at one end, possibly a read error. The chain has TRBV2 and TRBJ1-1; 9 nucleotides line up with TRBD1. This CDR3 contains 14 residues. Looked up from germline, CDR1 is SNHLY and CDR2 is FYNNEI. Here the CDR3 DNA reads TGTACCAGCAGACAGGGGGGGGTTAACACTGAAGCTTTCTTT. Protein: CTSRQGGVNTEAFF. The full variable domain, rest sourced from reference TRBV2 and TRBJ1-1, is EPEVTQTPSHQVTQMGQEVILRCVPISNHLYFYWYRQILGQKVEFLVSFYNNEISEKSEIFDDQFSVERPDGSNFTLKIRSTKLEDSAMYFCTSRQGGVNTEAFFGQGTRLTVV.